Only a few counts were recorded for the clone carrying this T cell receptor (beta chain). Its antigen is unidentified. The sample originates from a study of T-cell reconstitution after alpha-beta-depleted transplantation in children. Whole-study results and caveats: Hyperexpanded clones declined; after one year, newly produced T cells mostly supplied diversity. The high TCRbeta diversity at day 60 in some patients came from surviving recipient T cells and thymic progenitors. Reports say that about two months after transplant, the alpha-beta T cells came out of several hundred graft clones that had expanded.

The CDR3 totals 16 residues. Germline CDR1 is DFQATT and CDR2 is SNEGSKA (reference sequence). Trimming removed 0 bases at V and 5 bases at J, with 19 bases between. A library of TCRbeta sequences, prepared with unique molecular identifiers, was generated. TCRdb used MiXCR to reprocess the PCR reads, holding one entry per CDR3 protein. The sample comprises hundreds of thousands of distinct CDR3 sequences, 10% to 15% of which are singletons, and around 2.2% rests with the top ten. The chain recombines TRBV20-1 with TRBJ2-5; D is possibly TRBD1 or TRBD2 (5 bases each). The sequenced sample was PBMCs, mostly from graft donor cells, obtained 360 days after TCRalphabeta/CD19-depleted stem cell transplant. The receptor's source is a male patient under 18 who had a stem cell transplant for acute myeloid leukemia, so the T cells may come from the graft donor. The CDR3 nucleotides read TGCAGTGCTAGAGATTTGGGGGAGTTAGCCTGGGAGACCCAGTACTTC. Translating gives CSARDLGELAWETQYF.